This record looks at one TCR beta chain sequence and its context. This clone's antigen is unknown. There are no base qualities to consult, and no much larger clone falls within one base. Library generation was performed with the immunoSEQ multiplex PCR assay. For most patients, genomic DNA was isolated with the Qiagen DNeasy Blood and Tissue Kit and shipped frozen to Adaptive Biotechnologies for TCR sequencing. Adaptive Biotechnologies carried out high-throughput TCR-beta CDR3 sequencing of genomic DNA for most patients. On the study's bioinformatics: TCR sequencing data were retrieved from Adaptive's ImmunoSEQ software for some 19 patients, whereas a few other patients were processed with MiXCR and VDJtools. To correct CD4 versus CD8 sorting errors, sequences present in both subsets at a frequency ratio below 5:1 were removed. CDR3 nucleotide sequences shared between donor and recipient were removed because the origin of such sequences could not be assigned. To be classed as alloreactive, a clone needed at least 2-fold expansion over unstimulated cells and a minimum CFSE-low frequency of 0.002% (template counts) or 0.001% (read counts). Clones detected in sequenced pre-transplant spleen, lymph node, or MLR CFSE-low populations of the donor or recipient were defined as mappable. The cumulative frequency of alloreactive clones was calculated as a percentage of all sequences, weighted by copy number. In TCRdb, the immuneACCESS table is reduced to in-frame sequences with V and J assigned. These tables do not hold every clone; where another copy was compared, an unresolved V gene accounts for under half, and the others remain unexplained. The DNA gave D and trimming, while V, J and clone size come from that table. In this sample the table shows about 39,000 clones, roughly 93% of which occur a single time. The top ten hold about 19% of the sample.

The time point label for this specimen denotes: cells obtained before transplantation from donor or recipient. CD3+CD4+ and CD3+CD8+ populations were FACS-sorted from unstimulated pre-transplant donor and recipient cells taken from spleen or lymph nodes. These data are taken from a study of graft-versus-host responses after intestinal transplantation (dated by TCRdb to the early 2020s). For the wider study: Multivisceral, liver-intestinal, or isolated intestinal transplants were received by the recipients. After intestinal transplantation, graft-versus-host and host-versus-graft alloreactive T cell clones were followed in the graft, circulation and bone marrow using bulk TCR-beta CDR3 sequencing. A peak of at least 4% donor T cells among recipient peripheral blood mononuclear cells was the definition used for donor T cell macrochimerism. To identify alloreactive clones, pre-transplant mixed lymphocyte reaction products were sequenced and then compared with unstimulated pre-transplant donor and recipient T cells. Every recipient was given anti-thymocyte globulin induction, then maintenance tacrolimus and steroids for roughly 3 years. Samples from a few later patients were sequenced in-house on an Illumina MiSeq with MiXCR processing rather than by the commercial service. Of the roughly 26 intestinal transplant recipients enrolled in the cohort, one of whom was a retransplant, 3 patients without pretransplant specimens were excluded.

What the work shows at the level of the full study, not this receptor alone: The conclusions were limited by the relatively low number and heterogeneity of the intestinal transplant patients. Patients with donor T cell macrochimerism had high GvH to HvG T cell clonal ratios in their allografts. GvH clones were detected in recipient bone marrow, and some of these GvH clones were observed earlier in ileal mucosa or blood, consistent with an intestinal mucosal origin. Early after transplant, peak levels of circulating GvH clones were found to be associated with declines in HvG clones.

Source: unstimulated CD8+ T cells sorted from spleen or lymph node cells, taken before transplant. The TCR sequence derives from a human donor who was the organ donor for an intestinal transplant.

For the CDR3, the sequence is CASRSAPGTGPTDTQYF. The DNA sequence is as follows: TGTGCAAGTCGCTCCGCCCCCGGGACTGGCCCCACAGATACGCAGTATTTT. The rearranged chain carries TRBV12-2 and TRBJ2-3; the table's TRBD2 call for D was not verified on the DNA. TRBV12-2 is a pseudogene locus. The CDR3, from cysteine to phenylalanine, totals 17 residues. Here the CDR3 DNA is all that survives: 51 bases in frame from base 1.